This entry lists 8 T cell receptor beta chains sequenced from one sample in a study of T cells after yellow fever vaccination. TCRdb re-derived calls from the 5' RACE reads in MiXCR, one entry per CDR3 protein. In the table there are around 550,000 distinct CDR3 sequences, about a fifth of which are singletons. Sample: PBMCs, taken 15 days after the yellow fever booster vaccination. These receptors all come from a man aged 25 to 40 who received the YFV17D yellow fever vaccine.

The CDR3 DNA is TGCAGCGTTGAGAGGAGGGAGACCCAGTACTTC. It specifies CSVERRETQYF. The chain joins TRBV29-1 to TRBJ2-5; D perhaps matches TRBD2 (5 bases). This CDR3 has 11 amino acids. The germline V and J ends were trimmed by 3 bases and 5 bases, with 7 bases remaining between them. CDR1 is SQVTM, CDR2 ANQGSEA, per germline. Looking up the rest from reference TRBV29-1 and TRBJ2-5 gives the full variable domain: SAVISQKPSRDICQRGTSLTIQCQVDSQVTMMFWYRQQPGQSLTLIATANQGSEATYESGFVIDKFPISRPNLTFSTLTVSNMSPEDSSIYLCSVERRETQYFGPGTRLLVL.

The chain carries TRBV6-2 or TRBV6-3 and TRBJ2-7; TRBD2 agrees at 10 bases. This CDR3 comprises 14 residues. With 6 bases clipped from V and 3 bases from J, the junction kept 5 bases outside the gene matches. Germline loops: CDR1 MNHEY, CDR2 SVGEGT. The DNA of the CDR3 is TGTGCCAGCAGCCAGACTAGCGGGTTCTACGAGCAGTACTTC. It is translated as CASSQTSGFYEQYF.

The chain couples TRBV6-5 to TRBJ2-1, with 14 positions matching TRBD2. This CDR3 has 15 amino acids. With 6 bases clipped from V and 12 bases from J, the junction kept 10 bases outside the gene matches. From germline, CDR1 is MNHEY and CDR2 SVGAGI. The CDR3 loop is CASSWGGTSGSGQFF. The CDR3 DNA sequence: TGTGCCAGCAGCTGGGGGGGGACTAGCGGGAGTGGGCAGTTCTTC.

The genes are TRBV28 and TRBJ1-4; no clear D. CDR1 and CDR2 (germline): MDHEN, SYDVKM. This CDR3 has 11 residues. V was shortened by 3 bases and J by 8 bases, with 4 bases between the two germline ends. The CDR3, as DNA: TGTGCCAGCAGTTTCGACGAAAAACTGTTTTTT. The encoded protein is CASSFDEKLFF.

This clonotype has only a few counts. J is TRBJ2-3 and V is TRBV7-2; D remains unclear. The CDR3 length is 16 residues. Between the trimmed V and J ends, which lost 1 base and 6 bases, there was a span of 17 bases. Germline V gene data show CDR1 as SGHTA and CDR2 as FQGNSA. The CDR3 DNA sequence: TGTGCCAGCAGCTTAGGGCCCCCAAAATCCGGGGATACGCAGTATTTT. This gives the protein CASSLGPPKSGDTQYF.

V and J are TRBV7-9 and TRBJ2-5; D may be TRBD2 (5 bases). Trimming removed 7 bases from V and 3 bases from J, with 12 bases in between. Germline CDR1 reads SEHNR; CDR2 reads FQNEAQ (reference sequence). CDR3 length equals 13 residues. CDR3 amino acids: CASTLKEEETQYF. The CDR3 bases are TGTGCCAGCACCTTGAAGGAGGAAGAGACCCAGTACTTC.

This sequence joins TRBV7-9 and TRBJ2-3; D not certain. CDR1 SEHNR and CDR2 FQNEAQ come from the germline V gene (reference sequence). Trimming took 1 base from V and 7 from J, leaving 12 bases between them. The CDR3 loop spans 14 amino acids. In DNA, the CDR3 is TGTGCCAGCAGCTTAGAGGGTTTTAGGAATACGCAGTATTTT. Residues: CASSLEGFRNTQYF.

Ten or more counts support this clonotype. This sequence joins TRBV11-2 and TRBJ2-1, with TRBD2 identical over 15 bases. The V segment lost 5 bases and the J segment 7 bases; nucleotides outside the gene matches: 6. This CDR3 comprises 16 residues. Germline-derived CDR1 and CDR2 are SGHAT and FQNNGV. The CDR3 bases are TGTGCCAGCAGCCCGGGACTAGCGGGAGGCCAAAATGAGCAGTTCTTC. Translation: CASSPGLAGGQNEQFF.